This T cell receptor (beta chain) was sequenced during a study of blood T cell repertoires in COVID-19. Turning to the study itself: The United States, Italy and Spain supplied acute and convalescent COVID-19 samples. The cDNA or gDNA used as material had been derived from T cells, B-cell-depleted T cells, or PBMCs.

Trimming shortened V by 2 bases and J by 3 bases, and 7 bases separated the two germline ends. The CDR3 sequence is 13 residues long. Germline V CDR1 and CDR2: MDHEN, SYDVKM. Original processing notes: By means of reference gene primer amplification, nucleated cell counts were estimated. Measured with immunoSEQ multiplex PCR; TCRdb has only the in-frame clones, and not every one. V and J calls and clone size are those listed in that table; D and trimming were worked out from the DNA. The table shows 70,000 to 80,000 clones, with approximately 83% occurring only once. The origin of this receptor is a human donor in a cohort sampled during active COVID-19. Material: peripheral blood. This rearrangement joins TRBV28 to TRBJ2-5; no firm D call. In DNA form, the CDR3 reads TGTGCCAGCAGTTTAATCCAGGAAGAGACCCAGTACTTC. It specifies CASSLIQEETQYF. The whole variable domain, filled in from reference TRBV28 and TRBJ2-5, reads DVKVTQSSRYLVKRTGEKVFLECVQDMDHENMFWYRQDPGLGLRLIYFSYDVKMKEKGDIPEGYSVSREKKERFSLILESASTNQTSMYLCASSLIQEETQYFGPGTRLLVL.